The 21 T cell receptor beta chains below come from one sample, sequenced in a study of STAT3 mutations in large granular lymphocyte leukemia. Profiled with immunoSEQ multiplex PCR; TCRdb holds only in-frame clones, not every one. Counted here are approximately 43,000 clones, 80% to 90% occurring once; the ten biggest clones make up 0.4% to 0.55%. Study findings and constraints: Every T-cell large granular lymphocyte leukemia patient had at least one immunodominant TCR beta clonotype.

No antigen has been identified for these receptors. Sequencing input: PBMCs. The receptors originated from a human donor with T large granular lymphocyte leukemia. Some clones in this sample may be carry-over from other donors' samples.

The V call is TRBV11-2, the J call TRBJ2-3, with D possibly matching TRBD1 (6 bases). The CDR3 consists of 16 residues. Germline assignment: CDR1 SGHAT and CDR2 FQNNGV. V was clipped by 1 base and J by 1 base, with 12 bases between them. CDR3 DNA: TGTGCCAGCAGCTTAGTACAGGGAAGGGGCACAGATACGCAGTATTTT. Its translation is CASSLVQGRGTDTQYF.

The chain combines TRBV27 with TRBJ1-2; D might be TRBD1 (6 bases). Germline V gene data show CDR1 as MNHEY and CDR2 as SMNVEV (reference sequence). The V end was cut by 2 bases, the J end by 8 bases, with 15 bases between. This CDR3 is built from 14 residues. The CDR3 here is CASSLIAGAGGYTF. The CDR3 DNA is TGTGCCAGCAGTTTAATCGCGGGGGCGGGGGGCTACACCTTC.

V is TRBV25-1 and J is TRBJ1-6; the D is unclear. V dropped 2 bases and J dropped 9 bases, with 11 bases sitting between them. The CDR3 contains 14 residues. Germline CDR1 MGHDK, CDR2 SYGVNS. The CDR3 sequence is CASSELIFLSPLHF. The CDR3 region has the DNA TGTGCCAGCAGTGAACTGATATTCCTTTCACCCCTCCACTTT.

The CDR3 bases are TGTGCCAGCAGTTTGAGGGTGGAGGGGCAGTACTTC. Amino acids: CASSLRVEGQYF. The chain employs TRBV28 and TRBJ2-7, with TRBD2 as a possible D gene (6 bases). Trimming cost V 3 bases and J 9 bases, with 12 bases left between them. The length of the CDR3 is 12 residues. CDR1 is MDHEN, CDR2 SYDVKM, per germline.

CDR3 nucleotides: TGTGCCAGCAGACCACAGGGGGTCCTCACAGATACGCAGTATTTT. It codes for CASRPQGVLTDTQYF. This sequence joins TRBV6-6 and TRBJ2-3; 8 nucleotides agree with TRBD1. The CDR3 sequence is 15 residues long. Trimming took 6 bases from V and 2 from J; bases not matched to a gene: 7. CDR1 is MNHNY and CDR2 is SVGAGI in the germline V gene (reference sequence).

This clone was counted a single time. The V and J genes are TRBV15 and TRBJ2-3; possibly TRBD1 or TRBD2 for D (5 bases each). V lost 5 bases and J 5 bases, leaving 26 bases between the germline ends. The CDR3 has 18 residues. The germline gives CDR1 LNHNV, CDR2 YYDKDF (reference sequence). The chain's CDR3 is CATSSSLGPSHIRDTQYF. The CDR3 DNA reads TGTGCCACCAGCTCTTCTCTGGGGCCTAGCCACATACGAGATACGCAGTATTTT.

The chain combines TRBV7-6 with TRBJ2-1, with D possibly being TRBD2 (6 bases). V was shortened by 5 bases and J by 0 bases, with 8 bases between the two germline ends. CDR3 size: 14 residues. Germline CDR1 reads SGHVS; CDR2 reads FNYEAQ. The DNA for the CDR3 is TGTGCCAGCAGCATCGGGGGCTCCTACAATGAGCAGTTCTTC. Amino acid sequence: CASSIGGSYNEQFF.

The rearrangement links TRBV6-1 to TRBJ2-7, with D perhaps matching TRBD1 (6 bases). V lost 6 bases and J lost 4, with 13 bases in between. The germline V gene encodes CDR1 MNHNS and CDR2 SASEGT. This CDR3 contains 13 residues. DNA of the CDR3: TGTGCCAGCAGCGCCGCCAGGGGATACGAGCAGTACGTC. This encodes CASSAARGYEQYV.

The CDR3 is CASSPPGTGESYEQYF. CDR3 bases: TGCGCCAGCAGTCCACCAGGGACAGGGGAATCCTACGAGCAGTACTTC. The rearrangement joins TRBV23-1 to TRBJ2-7; 10 positions agree with TRBD1. TRBV23-1 is assigned to the ORF class and has an uncertain function. Unmatched junction bases numbered 7, after V lost 4 bases and J lost 1 base. The CDR3 is 16 amino acids.

The chain couples TRBV11-2 to TRBJ1-1; D gene unclear. Germline CDR1 is SGHAT and CDR2 is FQNNGV. Trimming removed 1 base at V and 1 base at J, with 7 bases between. The CDR3 is made up of 14 amino acids. CDR3 protein: CASSLVGGNTEAFF. DNA for the CDR3: TGTGCCAGCAGCTTAGTGGGAGGGAACACTGAAGCTTTCTTT.

The chain uses TRBV7-9 and TRBJ2-5; 12 nucleotides align to TRBD2. The junction had 0 bases not matched to a gene; V was cut back by 5 bases and J by 5 bases. CDR3 length: 13 amino acids. Germline CDR1 SEHNR, CDR2 FQNEAQ (reference sequence). CDR3 residues: CASSTSGGETQYF. The CDR3, as DNA: TGTGCCAGCAGCACTAGCGGGGGGGAGACCCAGTACTTC.

The rearrangement joins TRBV7-2 to TRBJ1-1, with D tentatively TRBD1 (6 bases). V was cut by 1 base and J by 5 bases, with 8 bases left in between. The CDR3 extends over 13 amino acids. Germline V gene sequence: CDR1 SGHTA, CDR2 FQGNSA. CDR3 amino acids: CASSLGTVTEAFF. The DNA of the CDR3 is TGTGCCAGCAGCTTAGGGACAGTGACTGAAGCTTTCTTT.

This clone showed up just once. The chain carries TRBV2 and TRBJ2-2; no definite D call. CDR3 length equals 12 residues. Trimming shortened V by 6 bases and J by 5 bases, and 7 bases separated the two germline ends. CDR1 is SNHLY and CDR2 is FYNNEI in the germline V gene. Here the CDR3 reads CASRLETGELFF. Here the CDR3 DNA reads TGTGCCAGCAGACTCGAGACCGGGGAGCTGTTTTTT. Variable domain in full (rest from reference TRBV2 and TRBJ2-2): EPEVTQTPSHQVTQMGQEVILRCVPISNHLYFYWYRQILGQKVEFLVSFYNNEISEKSEIFDDQFSVERPDGSNFTLKIRSTKLEDSAMYFCASRLETGELFFGEGSRLTVL.

The rearrangement links TRBV4-3 to TRBJ1-1; weak D call: TRBD1 (6 bases). Germline V gives CDR1 LGHNA, CDR2 YSLEER. The CDR3 is made up of 17 amino acids. V lost 0 bases and J lost 0, with 14 bases in between. CDR3 loop: CASSQEVGQGMNTEAFF. In DNA, the CDR3 is TGCGCCAGCAGCCAAGAAGTTGGGCAGGGGATGAACACTGAAGCTTTCTTT.

This clone was recorded once. The chain recombines TRBV5-4 with TRBJ2-2; the D gene is possibly TRBD1 (5 bases). This CDR3 has 14 residues. With 1 base removed from V and 5 bases from J, the gap between germline ends came to 9 bases. Germline CDR1 is SGHNT and CDR2 is YYREEE (reference sequence). The CDR3 DNA sequence: TGTGCCAGCAGCTTGCCCAGGGATACCGGGGAGCTGTTTTTT. Protein: CASSLPRDTGELFF.

CDR3 residues: CASSSGTRESPLHF. CDR3 in DNA: TGCGCCAGCAGCTCCGGGACACGAGAATCACCCCTCCACTTT. This chain joins TRBV5-1 and TRBJ1-6; maybe TRBD1 (6 bases). The CDR3 length is 14 residues. With 3 bases removed from V and 10 bases from J, the gap between germline ends came to 14 bases. Germline CDR1 SGHRS, CDR2 YFSETQ.

The V and J genes are TRBV27 and TRBJ2-7; 9 positions match TRBD1. Germline V CDR1 and CDR2: MNHEY, SMNVEV (reference sequence). V lost 6 bases to trimming and J lost 3 bases; unmatched junction nucleotides: 3. The CDR3 runs 13 residues. CDR3 region: CASRPGQGYEQYF. The DNA for the CDR3 is TGTGCCAGCAGGCCGGGACAGGGCTACGAGCAGTACTTC.

The chain couples TRBV7-9 to TRBJ2-5; possibly TRBD2 for D (7 bases). V shed 5 bases and J shed 5 bases, with 15 bases lying between them. The CDR3 loop spans 14 amino acids. Germline V gene sequence: CDR1 SEHNR, CDR2 FQNEAQ (reference sequence). The CDR3 sequence: CASSPRGRMETQYF. DNA of the CDR3: TGTGCCAGCAGCCCGCGGGGGCGCATGGAGACCCAGTACTTC.

The chain is built from TRBV21-1 and TRBJ1-5; the table's D call of TRBD1 was not tested on the DNA. TRBV21-1 is a pseudogene. This CDR3 is built from 16 residues. In DNA form, the CDR3 reads TGTGCCAGCAGCGCCGGCCCAGGGACAGCCAATGGGCCCCAGCATTTT. Amino acids: CASSAGPGTANGPQHF.

The V gene is TRBV6-6, the J gene TRBJ2-1, with 9 bases aligning to TRBD1. The CDR3 has 16 residues. In germline, CDR1 is MNHNY, CDR2 SVGAGI (reference sequence). V lost 2 bases to trimming and J lost 2 bases; unmatched junction nucleotides: 4. DNA of the CDR3: TGTGCCAGCAGTTACCCCCGGACAGGGGCCTACAATGAGCAGTTCTTC. This sequence encodes CASSYPRTGAYNEQFF.

The V call is TRBV4-1, the J call TRBJ1-1; D ambiguous. Trimming left V 3 bases short and J 0 bases short, with 11 bases between. This CDR3 region has 15 residues. Germline CDR1 reads MGHRA; CDR2 reads YSYEKL. The CDR3 protein is CASSHHGGVNTEAFF. As DNA, the CDR3 is TGCGCCAGCAGCCACCACGGCGGCGTGAACACTGAAGCTTTCTTT.